This T cell receptor beta chain was sequenced in a study of cytomegalovirus exposure and HLA in healthy donors. Study observations and caveats: Most TCR sequences were seen very rarely across donors, but some public TCRs occurred in many. In a later analysis, TCR association rates varied by HLA locus: DRB1 most, HLA-C fewest. An analysis done earlier found most TCR beta V segments productive about 87% or about 30% of the time.

Turning to this clone: What it binds is unknown.

PCR primers comprised 60 Vbeta and 13 Jbeta primers. Data came from immunoSEQ multiplex PCR; TCRdb stores just in-frame clones and leaves some out. The profile covers roughly 70,000 clones, with around three quarters appearing a single time and about 5.7% taken by the ten largest. This sequence was found in a man aged 45-65 years in good health and CMV-seronegative. Sequenced: PBMCs.

The chain's CDR3 is CASSYLGQGASYEQYF. CDR3 bases: TGTGCCAGCAGCTACCTCGGGCAGGGGGCCTCCTACGAGCAGTACTTC. The chain links TRBV6-5 to TRBJ2-7; 8 bases align to TRBD1. With V trimmed by 6 bases and J by 0 bases, 10 bases remained unmatched. The CDR3 sequence is 16 residues long. CDR1 and CDR2 from the germline V gene are MNHEY and SVGAGI.